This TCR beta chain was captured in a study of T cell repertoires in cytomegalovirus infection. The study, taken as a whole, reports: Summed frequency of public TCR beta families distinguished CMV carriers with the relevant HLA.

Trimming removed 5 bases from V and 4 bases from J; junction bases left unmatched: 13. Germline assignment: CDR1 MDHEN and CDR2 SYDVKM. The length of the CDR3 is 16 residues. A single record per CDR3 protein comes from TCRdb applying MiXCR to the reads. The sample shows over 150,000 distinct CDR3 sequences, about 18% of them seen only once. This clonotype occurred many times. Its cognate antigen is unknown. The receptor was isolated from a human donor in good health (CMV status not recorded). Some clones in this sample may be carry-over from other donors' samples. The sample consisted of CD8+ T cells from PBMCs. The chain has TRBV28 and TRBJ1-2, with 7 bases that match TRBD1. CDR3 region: CASSPTLPGGVYGYTF. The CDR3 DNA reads TGTGCCAGCAGTCCCACCCTCCCAGGGGGAGTCTATGGCTACACCTTC.